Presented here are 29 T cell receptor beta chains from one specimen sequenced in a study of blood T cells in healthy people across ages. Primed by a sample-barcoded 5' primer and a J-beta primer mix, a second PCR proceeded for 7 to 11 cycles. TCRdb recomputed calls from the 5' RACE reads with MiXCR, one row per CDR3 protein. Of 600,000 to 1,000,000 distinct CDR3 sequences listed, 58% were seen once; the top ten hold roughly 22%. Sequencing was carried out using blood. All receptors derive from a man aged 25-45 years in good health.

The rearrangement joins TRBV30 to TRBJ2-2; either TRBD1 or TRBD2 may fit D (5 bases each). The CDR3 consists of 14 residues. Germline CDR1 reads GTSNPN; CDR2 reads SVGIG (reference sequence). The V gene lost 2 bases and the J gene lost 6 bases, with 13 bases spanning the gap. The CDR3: CAWSRGSRSGELFF. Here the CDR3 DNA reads TGTGCCTGGAGTCGGGGCAGTCGGTCCGGGGAGCTGTTTTTT. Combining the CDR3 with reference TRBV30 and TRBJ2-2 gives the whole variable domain SQTIHQWPATLVQPVGSPLSLECTVEGTSNPNLYWYRQAAGRGLQLLFYSVGIGQISSEVPQNLSASRPQDRQFILSSKKLLLSDSGFYLCAWSRGSRSGELFFGEGSRLTVL.

For the CDR3, the DNA is TGCGCCAGCAGCCAAGACCCTTGGGGGACTGGGGCCAACGTCCTGACTTTC. Its protein is CASSQDPWGTGANVLTF. The rearrangement links TRBV4-3 to TRBJ2-6, with D perhaps assigned TRBD1 or TRBD2 (5 bases each). The germline gives CDR1 LGHNA, CDR2 YSLEER. Trimming shortened V by 0 bases and J by 2 bases, and 11 bases separated the two germline ends. There are 17 residues in the CDR3.

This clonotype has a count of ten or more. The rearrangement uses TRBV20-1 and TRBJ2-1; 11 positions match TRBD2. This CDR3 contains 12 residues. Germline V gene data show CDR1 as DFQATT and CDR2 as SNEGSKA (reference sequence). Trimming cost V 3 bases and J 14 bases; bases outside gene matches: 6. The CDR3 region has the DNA TGCAGTGCTAGCTTAGCGGGAGGGCAGAAGTTCTTC. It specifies CSASLAGGQKFF.

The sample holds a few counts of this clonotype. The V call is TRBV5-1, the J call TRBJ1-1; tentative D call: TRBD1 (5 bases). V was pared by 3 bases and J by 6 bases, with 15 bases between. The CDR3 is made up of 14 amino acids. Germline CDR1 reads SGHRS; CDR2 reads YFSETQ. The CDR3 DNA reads TGCGCCAGCAGCTGGGGGGGACTCATGGCTGAAGCTTTCTTT. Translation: CASSWGGLMAEAFF.

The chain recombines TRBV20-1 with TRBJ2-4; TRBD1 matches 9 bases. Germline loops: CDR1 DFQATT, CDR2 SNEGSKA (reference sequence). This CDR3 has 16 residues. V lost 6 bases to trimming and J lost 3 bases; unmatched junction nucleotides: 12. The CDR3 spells CSALKPTGGGKNIQYF. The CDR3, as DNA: TGCAGTGCACTTAAGCCGACAGGGGGTGGCAAAAACATTCAGTACTTC.

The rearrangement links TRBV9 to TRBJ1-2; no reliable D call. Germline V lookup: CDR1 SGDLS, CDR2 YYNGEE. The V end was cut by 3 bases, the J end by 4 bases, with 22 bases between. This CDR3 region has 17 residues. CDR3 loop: CASSAYAQGKGVYGYTF. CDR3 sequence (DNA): TGTGCCAGCAGCGCCTACGCACAAGGGAAGGGAGTCTATGGCTACACCTTC.

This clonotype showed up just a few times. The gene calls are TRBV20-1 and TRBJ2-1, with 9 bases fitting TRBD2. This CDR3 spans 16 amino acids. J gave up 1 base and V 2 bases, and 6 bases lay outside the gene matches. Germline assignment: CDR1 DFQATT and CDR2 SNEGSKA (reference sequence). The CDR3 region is CSARPTSGLSYNEQFF. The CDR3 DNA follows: TGCAGTGCTAGACCCACTAGCGGGCTTTCCTACAATGAGCAGTTCTTC.

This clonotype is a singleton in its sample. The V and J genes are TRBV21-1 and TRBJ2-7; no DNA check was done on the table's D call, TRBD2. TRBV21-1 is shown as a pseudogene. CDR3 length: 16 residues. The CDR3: CASSKVPLAGSYEQYF. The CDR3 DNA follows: TGTGCCAGCAGCAAAGTCCCCTTAGCGGGGTCCTACGAGCAGTACTTC.

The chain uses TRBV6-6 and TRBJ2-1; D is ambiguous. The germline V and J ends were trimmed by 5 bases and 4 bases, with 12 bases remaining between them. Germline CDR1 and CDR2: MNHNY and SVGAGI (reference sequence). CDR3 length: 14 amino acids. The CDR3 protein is CASSGPSSYNEQFF. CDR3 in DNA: TGTGCCAGCAGTGGCCCCAGTTCATACAATGAGCAGTTCTTC.

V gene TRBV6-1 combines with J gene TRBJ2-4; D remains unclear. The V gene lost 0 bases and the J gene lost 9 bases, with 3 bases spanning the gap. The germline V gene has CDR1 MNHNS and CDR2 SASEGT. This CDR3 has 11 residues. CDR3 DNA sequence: TGTGCCAGCAGTGAAGCGTTCATTCAGTACTTC. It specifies CASSEAFIQYF.

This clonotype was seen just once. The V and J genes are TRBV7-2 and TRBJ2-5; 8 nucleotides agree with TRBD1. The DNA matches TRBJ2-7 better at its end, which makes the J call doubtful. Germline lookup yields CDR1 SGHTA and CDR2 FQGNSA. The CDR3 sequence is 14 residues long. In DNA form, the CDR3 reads TGTGCCAGCAGCTCAGATAGGGACAGGCGCGAGCAGTACTTC. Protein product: CASSSDRDRREQYF.

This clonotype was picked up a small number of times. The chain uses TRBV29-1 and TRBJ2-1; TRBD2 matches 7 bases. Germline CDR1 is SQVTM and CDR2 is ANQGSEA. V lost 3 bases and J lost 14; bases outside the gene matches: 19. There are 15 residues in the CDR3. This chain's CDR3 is CSVEFVRLAEDEEFF. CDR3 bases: TGCAGCGTTGAGTTTGTACGGCTAGCGGAGGACGAGGAGTTCTTC.

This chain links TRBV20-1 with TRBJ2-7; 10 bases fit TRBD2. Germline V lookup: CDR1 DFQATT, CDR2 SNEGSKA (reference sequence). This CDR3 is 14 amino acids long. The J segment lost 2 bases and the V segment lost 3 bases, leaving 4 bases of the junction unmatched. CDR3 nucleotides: TGCAGTGCTAGTTCCACTAGCGGGGCCTACGAGCAGTACTTC. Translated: CSASSTSGAYEQYF.

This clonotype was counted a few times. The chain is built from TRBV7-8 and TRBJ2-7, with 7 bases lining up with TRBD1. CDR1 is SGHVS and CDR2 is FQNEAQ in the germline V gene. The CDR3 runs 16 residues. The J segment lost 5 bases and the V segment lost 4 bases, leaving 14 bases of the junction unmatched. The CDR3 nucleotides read TGTGCCAGCAGCTCTCTTGCCGGGACAGAAGCTGACGAGCAGTACTTC. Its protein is CASSSLAGTEADEQYF.

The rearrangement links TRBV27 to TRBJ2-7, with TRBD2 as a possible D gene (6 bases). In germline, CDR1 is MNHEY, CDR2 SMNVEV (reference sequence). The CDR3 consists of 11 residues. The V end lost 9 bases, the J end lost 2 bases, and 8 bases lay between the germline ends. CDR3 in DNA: TGTGCCAGAGGGAGGACCTACGAGCAGTACTTC. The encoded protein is CARGRTYEQYF.

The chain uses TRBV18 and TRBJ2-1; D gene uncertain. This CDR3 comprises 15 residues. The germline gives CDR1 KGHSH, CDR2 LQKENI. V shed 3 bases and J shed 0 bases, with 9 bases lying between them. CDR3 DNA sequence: TGTGCCAGCTCACCCGACTCGAGCTCCTACAATGAGCAGTTCTTC. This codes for CASSPDSSSYNEQFF.

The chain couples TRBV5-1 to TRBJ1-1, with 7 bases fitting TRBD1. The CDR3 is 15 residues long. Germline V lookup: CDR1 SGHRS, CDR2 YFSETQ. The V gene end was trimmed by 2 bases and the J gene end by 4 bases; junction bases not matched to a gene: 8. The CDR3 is CASSLLTGRVTEAFF. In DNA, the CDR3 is TGCGCCAGCAGCTTATTGACAGGGAGGGTCACTGAAGCTTTCTTT.

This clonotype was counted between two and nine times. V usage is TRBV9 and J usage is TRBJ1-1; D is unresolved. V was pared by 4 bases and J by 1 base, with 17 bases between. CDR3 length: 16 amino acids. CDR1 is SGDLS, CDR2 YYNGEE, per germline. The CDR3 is CASSPQPQISNTEAFF. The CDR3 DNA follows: TGTGCCAGCAGCCCACAACCCCAGATTTCGAACACTGAAGCTTTCTTT.

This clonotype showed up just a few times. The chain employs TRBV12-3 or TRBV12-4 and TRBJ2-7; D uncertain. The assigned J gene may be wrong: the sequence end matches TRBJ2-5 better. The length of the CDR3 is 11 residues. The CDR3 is CASSPSQTQYF. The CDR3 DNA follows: TGTGCCAGCAGCCCCTCCCAGACCCAGTACTTC.

The CDR3 loop reads CASSQGWTSTDTQYF. CDR3 in DNA: TGTGCCAGCAGCCAAGGGTGGACCAGCACAGATACGCAGTATTTT. J is TRBJ2-3 and V is TRBV4-2; no clear D. V was clipped by 1 base and J by 0 bases, with 8 bases between them. Germline lookup yields CDR1 LGHNA and CDR2 YNFKEQ. This CDR3 is 15 amino acids long.

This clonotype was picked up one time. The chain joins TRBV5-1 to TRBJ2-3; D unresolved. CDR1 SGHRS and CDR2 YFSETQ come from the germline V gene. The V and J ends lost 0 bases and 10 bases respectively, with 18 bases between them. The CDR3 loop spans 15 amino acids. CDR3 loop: CASSLGGLTGESQYF. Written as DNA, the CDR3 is TGCGCCAGCAGCTTGGGGGGTCTGACTGGCGAGTCGCAGTATTTT. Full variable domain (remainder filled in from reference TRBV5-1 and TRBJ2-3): KAGVTQTPRYLIKTRGQQVTLSCSPISGHRSVSWYQQTPGQGLQFLFEYFSETQRNKGNFPGRFSGRQFSNSRSEMNVSTLELGDSALYLCASSLGGLTGESQYFGPGTRLTVL.

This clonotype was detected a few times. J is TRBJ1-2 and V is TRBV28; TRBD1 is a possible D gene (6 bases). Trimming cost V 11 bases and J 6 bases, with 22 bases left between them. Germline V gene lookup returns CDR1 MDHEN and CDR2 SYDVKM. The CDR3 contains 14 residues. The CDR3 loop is CALGGMGAWDGYTF. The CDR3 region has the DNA TGTGCCTTGGGAGGGATGGGGGCTTGGGATGGCTACACCTTC.

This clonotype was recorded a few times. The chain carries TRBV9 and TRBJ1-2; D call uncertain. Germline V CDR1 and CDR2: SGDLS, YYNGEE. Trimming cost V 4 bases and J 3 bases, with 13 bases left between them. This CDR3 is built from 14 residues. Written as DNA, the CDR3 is TGTGCCAGCAGCCCAAGGACGAATTACTATGGCTACACCTTC. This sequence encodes CASSPRTNYYGYTF.

In DNA form, the CDR3 reads TGCGCCAGCAGGGACGGAACAATAGGTTACAATGAGCAGTTCTTC. Residues: CASRDGTIGYNEQFF. This chain connects TRBV5-1 to TRBJ2-1; D call uncertain. The V end was cut by 5 bases, the J end by 4 bases, with 16 bases between. The CDR3 totals 15 residues. Per the germline V gene, CDR1 is SGHRS and CDR2 is YFSETQ.

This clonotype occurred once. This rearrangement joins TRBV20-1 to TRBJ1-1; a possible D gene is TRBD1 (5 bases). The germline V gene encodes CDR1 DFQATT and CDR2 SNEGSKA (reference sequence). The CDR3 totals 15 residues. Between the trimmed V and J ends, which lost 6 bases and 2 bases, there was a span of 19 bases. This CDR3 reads CSAMEARGLNTEAFF. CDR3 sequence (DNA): TGCAGTGCCATGGAAGCTAGGGGACTCAACACTGAAGCTTTCTTT.

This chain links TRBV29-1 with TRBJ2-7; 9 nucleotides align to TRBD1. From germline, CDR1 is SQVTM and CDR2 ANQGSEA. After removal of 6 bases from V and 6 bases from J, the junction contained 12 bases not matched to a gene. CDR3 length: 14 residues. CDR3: CSVVQGAQDVEQYF. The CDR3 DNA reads TGCAGCGTCGTACAGGGGGCGCAGGACGTCGAGCAGTACTTC.

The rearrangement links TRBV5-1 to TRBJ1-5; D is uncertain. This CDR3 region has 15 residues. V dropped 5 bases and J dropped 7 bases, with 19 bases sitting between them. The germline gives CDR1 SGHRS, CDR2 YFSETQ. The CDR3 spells CASRQNDEEWQPQHF. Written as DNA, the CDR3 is TGCGCCAGCAGGCAGAATGACGAGGAGTGGCAGCCCCAGCATTTT.

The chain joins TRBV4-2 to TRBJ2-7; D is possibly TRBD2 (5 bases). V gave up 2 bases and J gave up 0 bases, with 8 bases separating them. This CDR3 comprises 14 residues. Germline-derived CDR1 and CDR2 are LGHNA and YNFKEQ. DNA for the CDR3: TGTGCCAGCAGCCAACAGCGGACCTCCTACGAGCAGTACTTC. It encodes CASSQQRTSYEQYF.

Here the CDR3 reads CASATGGPRNEQYF. As DNA, the CDR3 is TGTGCCAGCGCAACGGGAGGGCCCCGCAATGAGCAGTACTTC. The chain recombines TRBV6-5 with TRBJ2-5, with 8 bases that match TRBD2. CDR1 and CDR2 (germline): MNHEY, SVGAGI. Trimming cost V 8 bases and J 11 bases; bases outside gene matches: 16. CDR3 length: 14 amino acids.